The T cell receptor (delta chain) under discussion was sequenced for a study of γδ T cells in repeated Plasmodium falciparum infection (dated by TCRdb to the early 2020s). The study in broad terms: The natural-infection arm enrolled Malian children exposed to intense seasonal malaria transmission and compared the Malian children with Australian children matched for age and gender. Samples from controlled-infection subjects were taken at baseline, right before selected infections, and 21 days after each infection. Malian gammadelta TCR repertoires were analysed cross-sectionally during no-transmission periods and were analysed longitudinally across acute febrile malaria episodes. Several malaria-naive U.S. adults underwent four controlled human malaria infections by bites from P. falciparum NF54-infected Anopheles stephensi mosquitoes over approximately 600 days. The study looked at how repeated Plasmodium falciparum infection shapes the human gammadelta T cell repertoire, using both natural infection in Mali and controlled human malaria infection.

The cysteine opens and the phenylalanine closes a CDR3 of 14 amino acids. The sequence is cut down to CDR3 DNA, 42 bases in frame from base 1. Based on the germline V gene, the CDR1 and CDR2 sequences are GEAIGNYY and EKD. What the authors observed across the whole study: Analysis of inter-individual variability in gammadelta T cell responses was limited by the small size of the controlled-infection cohort. Vdelta2-negative gammadelta TCR repertoires from Malian children appeared more clonally expanded, less diverse and less shared than those of Australian children. Vgamma9/Vdelta2+ TCR repertoires kept a highly stable polyclonal repertoire across time and infection, and many TCRgamma sequences overlapped between individuals. Waves of new clonotype selection in Vdelta2-negative, largely Vdelta1+, gammadelta TCR repertoires appeared to be driven by repeated controlled infections. The Malian cohort was drawn from a small rural village made up mostly of one ethnic group, which limits generalizability.

For bulk TCR repertoire analysis, Vgamma9/Vdelta2+ and Vdelta2-negative gammadelta T cell populations were flow-sorted out of peripheral blood mononuclear cells. Note on this clone: Its cognate antigen has yet to be identified. The protein recorded in TCRdb matches a much larger clone and deviates from this DNA's translation at residue 12, suggesting a read error; the protein here is obtained by translating the DNA.

Libraries were built with multiplex PCR. Sequencing was carried out with an Illumina MiSeq. Each sorted gammadelta T cell sample was sequenced for both the TCR gamma (TRG) and TCR delta (TRD) chains. Concerning the study's data processing: Repertoire analyses included clonotype tree plots, accumulated frequency of the top 20 clonotypes, diversity index (DI) and D75 metrics. For TCRdb, the public reads were processed anew by CATT, and duplicate DNA sequences were folded into one row. The V and J calls were determined by TCRdb, not by the authors. Here the sample has 85,000 to 100,000 delta-chain clones; 0.98% occur a single time. The top ten clones comprise 7.5% to 10% of the sample.

Sequenced material: gamma-delta T cells from blood. The receptor comes from a pool of human donors (malaria-infected and uninfected, not separated). The J gene went uncalled, whereas the V gene is TRDV2; TRDD3, the table's D call, lacks a check against the DNA. CDR3 region: CACDTMGDTHKPIF. The sequenced DNA: TGTGCCTGTGACACAATGGGGGATACGCATAAACCCATCTTT.